A selection of T cell receptor beta chains follows, all from one sample in a study of blood T cell repertoires in COVID-19. Assay: immunoSEQ multiplex PCR; the TCRdb copy retains only in-frame clones and omits some. Found here are approximately 150,000 clones, approximately 84% of them singletons; the top ten hold approximately 2.6%. Sequencing input: peripheral blood. The source is a woman of 80 years or more with COVID-19, enrolled during active disease. Each CDR3 is given with its conserved first and last residue. The D gene is left open where the match is weak. The size field is filled for only some rows; it gives once, few, many or a size class.

CDR3aa: CASSLFPVPGYNEQFF; CDR3nt: TGTGCCAGCAGTTTATTTCCGGTCCCCGGCTACAATGAGCAGTTCTTC; v_gene: TRBV28; j_gene: TRBJ2-1; d_gene: -; abundance: once
CDR3aa: CASSLDGTSGGYEQYF; CDR3nt: TGTGCCAGCAGTCTCGACGGGACTAGCGGGGGTTACGAGCAGTACTTC; v_gene: TRBV7-2; j_gene: TRBJ2-7; d_gene: TRBD2; abundance: -
CDR3aa: CASSLGEEQYF; CDR3nt: TGTGCCAGCAGCTTGGGAGAAGAGCAGTACTTC; v_gene: TRBV5-6; j_gene: TRBJ2-7; d_gene: -; abundance: -
CDR3aa: CASSPRGYNEQFF; CDR3nt: TGTGCCAGCAGTCCAAGGGGTTACAATGAGCAGTTCTTC; v_gene: TRBV6-6; j_gene: TRBJ2-1; d_gene: -; abundance: -
CDR3aa: CASSSRDRGDEQYF; CDR3nt: TGTGCCAGCAGTTCCCGGGACAGGGGCGACGAGCAGTACTTC; v_gene: TRBV27; j_gene: TRBJ2-7; d_gene: TRBD1; abundance: -
CDR3aa: CASSYSKRRGGPPDTQYF; CDR3nt: TGTGCCAGCAGTTACTCGAAGCGGCGCGGGGGTCCCCCAGATACGCAGTATTTT; v_gene: TRBV6-2/TRBV6-3; j_gene: TRBJ2-3; d_gene: TRBD2; abundance: once
CDR3aa: CASSQDLLVPGELFF; CDR3nt: TGCGCCAGCAGCCAAGATCTACTAGTACCCGGGGAGCTGTTTTTT; v_gene: TRBV4-3; j_gene: TRBJ2-2; d_gene: -; abundance: -
CDR3aa: CASRGLAGVWEQFF; CDR3nt: TGCGCCAGCAGGGGACTAGCGGGAGTATGGGAGCAGTTCTTC; v_gene: TRBV10-2; j_gene: TRBJ2-1; d_gene: TRBD2; abundance: -
CDR3aa: CASSPAPGMSHGYTF; CDR3nt: TGCGCCAGCAGCCCAGCCCCAGGGATGTCACACGGCTACACCTTC; v_gene: TRBV4-1; j_gene: TRBJ1-2; d_gene: -; abundance: -
CDR3aa: CAWSVLGGSSNQPQHF; CDR3nt: TGTGCCTGGAGTGTACTCGGGGGGTCTAGCAATCAGCCCCAGCATTTT; v_gene: TRBV30; j_gene: TRBJ1-5; d_gene: -; abundance: -
CDR3aa: CATSDPGRSQYF; CDR3nt: TGTGCCACCAGTGACCCCGGGAGGTCCCAGTACTTC; v_gene: TRBV24-1; j_gene: TRBJ2-5; d_gene: TRBD2; abundance: -
CDR3aa: CASSLGQGNSPLHF; CDR3nt: TGTGCCAGCAGCTTGGGACAGGGAAATTCACCCCTCCACTTT; v_gene: TRBV5-4; j_gene: TRBJ1-6; d_gene: TRBD1; abundance: -
CDR3aa: CASRASGGYNEQFF; CDR3nt: TGTGCCAGCAGGGCTAGCGGGGGCTACAATGAGCAGTTCTTC; v_gene: TRBV7-3; j_gene: TRBJ2-1; d_gene: TRBD2; abundance: -
CDR3aa: CASTGVAKNIQYF; CDR3nt: TGTGCCAGTACAGGGGTTGCCAAAAACATTCAGTACTTC; v_gene: TRBV2; j_gene: TRBJ2-4; d_gene: TRBD1; abundance: -
CDR3aa: CASSLAQVGPGGGYTF; CDR3nt: TGTGCCAGCAGCTTAGCGCAGGTGGGACCCGGGGGTGGCTACACCTTC; v_gene: TRBV7-2; j_gene: TRBJ1-2; d_gene: -; abundance: -
CDR3aa: CASSVTTGENTEAFF; CDR3nt: TGTGCCAGCAGTGTTACGACAGGCGAGAACACTGAAGCTTTCTTT; v_gene: TRBV2; j_gene: TRBJ1-1; d_gene: -; abundance: -
CDR3aa: CTSSQVLAGEPKTQYF; CDR3nt: TGCACCAGCAGCCAAGTACTAGCGGGAGAGCCAAAGACCCAGTACTTC; v_gene: TRBV1; j_gene: TRBJ2-5; d_gene: -; abundance: -
CDR3aa: CASSPRLSSGNTIYF; CDR3nt: TGTGCCAGCAGCCCGCGTTTGTCCTCTGGAAACACCATATATTTT; v_gene: TRBV14; j_gene: TRBJ1-3; d_gene: -; abundance: -
CDR3aa: CASSGTGAWDTQYF; CDR3nt: TGCGCCAGCAGCGGGACAGGGGCGTGGGATACGCAGTATTTT; v_gene: TRBV10-1; j_gene: TRBJ2-3; d_gene: TRBD1; abundance: -
CDR3aa: CASSLYNEQFF; CDR3nt: TGTGCCAGCAGCCTCTACAATGAGCAGTTCTTC; v_gene: TRBV5-6; j_gene: TRBJ2-1; d_gene: -; abundance: -
CDR3aa: CASSQDPQAGNTIYF; CDR3nt: TGCGCCAGCAGCCAAGATCCCCAGGCTGGAAACACCATATATTTT; v_gene: TRBV4-3; j_gene: TRBJ1-3; d_gene: -; abundance: -
CDR3aa: CASSIDRGSYEQYF; CDR3nt: TGTGCCAGCTCCATAGACAGGGGGAGCTACGAGCAGTACTTC; v_gene: TRBV18; j_gene: TRBJ2-7; d_gene: TRBD1; abundance: -
CDR3aa: CASGWSGGVTGELFF; CDR3nt: TGTGCCAGCGGGTGGAGCGGGGGTGTTACCGGGGAGCTGTTTTTT; v_gene: TRBV2; j_gene: TRBJ2-2; d_gene: TRBD2; abundance: -
CDR3aa: CANGDRGLRQETQYF; CDR3nt: TGTGCCAACGGGGACAGAGGACTAAGACAAGAGACCCAGTACTTC; v_gene: TRBV2; j_gene: TRBJ2-5; d_gene: -; abundance: -
CDR3aa: CASSTWAVRDKGYTF; CDR3nt: TGTGCCAGCAGCACCTGGGCAGTGAGGGATAAGGGCTACACCTTC; v_gene: TRBV9; j_gene: TRBJ1-2; d_gene: -; abundance: -
CDR3aa: CAGGGRGTEAFF; CDR3nt: TGTGCCGGAGGGGGGAGGGGCACTGAAGCTTTCTTT; v_gene: TRBV7-2; j_gene: TRBJ1-1; d_gene: -; abundance: -
CDR3aa: CASSQGRPYNSPLHF; CDR3nt: TGTGCCAGCAGCCAAGGCAGGCCCTATAATTCACCCCTCCACTTT; v_gene: TRBV3-1/TRBV3-2; j_gene: TRBJ1-6; d_gene: -; abundance: few
CDR3aa: CASSVAGISNQPQHF; CDR3nt: TGTGCCAGCAGCGTGGCAGGGATTAGCAATCAGCCCCAGCATTTT; v_gene: TRBV9; j_gene: TRBJ1-5; d_gene: -; abundance: -
CDR3aa: CASSLPAEAFF; CDR3nt: TGTGCCAGCTCACTCCCTGCGGAAGCTTTCTTT; v_gene: TRBV18; j_gene: TRBJ1-1; d_gene: -; abundance: -
CDR3aa: CAGRGGRGDSPLHF; CDR3nt: TGTGCCGGGAGAGGGGGAAGGGGCGATTCACCCCTCCACTTT; v_gene: TRBV30; j_gene: TRBJ1-6; d_gene: -; abundance: -
CDR3aa: CASSPLAGLDNEQFF; CDR3nt: TGTGCCAGCAGCCCACTAGCGGGGCTTGACAATGAGCAGTTCTTC; v_gene: TRBV7-3; j_gene: TRBJ2-1; d_gene: TRBD2; abundance: -
CDR3aa: CASRGYPGLAGPADTQYF; CDR3nt: TGTGCCAGCAGGGGATACCCGGGACTAGCGGGACCTGCAGATACGCAGTATTTT; v_gene: TRBV27; j_gene: TRBJ2-3; d_gene: TRBD2; abundance: -
CDR3aa: CASSDRGGDQPQHF; CDR3nt: TGTGCCAGCAGTGACAGGGGAGGGGATCAGCCCCAGCATTTT; v_gene: TRBV2; j_gene: TRBJ1-5; d_gene: -; abundance: -
CDR3aa: CASSTPTSADRGRRYEQYF; CDR3nt: TGTGCCAGTAGTACTCCTACTTCTGCGGACAGGGGGCGCCGGTACGAGCAGTACTTC; v_gene: TRBV19; j_gene: TRBJ2-7; d_gene: TRBD1; abundance: -
CDR3aa: CATSDLWVGNSYEQYF; CDR3nt: TGTGCCACCAGTGATTTGTGGGTGGGCAACTCCTACGAGCAGTACTTC; v_gene: TRBV24-1; j_gene: TRBJ2-7; d_gene: -; abundance: -
CDR3aa: CASSPLILPGANVLTF; CDR3nt: TGTGCCAGCAGCCCTTTAATTCTTCCTGGGGCCAACGTCCTGACTTTC; v_gene: TRBV14; j_gene: TRBJ2-6; d_gene: -; abundance: few
CDR3aa: CASSYYPSDRAGGYTF; CDR3nt: TGTGCCAGCAGTTACTACCCCTCGGACAGGGCAGGGGGCTACACCTTC; v_gene: TRBV6-5; j_gene: TRBJ1-2; d_gene: TRBD1; abundance: -
CDR3aa: CASSQNRRGGYTF; CDR3nt: TGTGCCAGCTCACAAAATCGGCGGGGCGGCTACACCTTC; v_gene: TRBV18; j_gene: TRBJ1-2; d_gene: -; abundance: -
CDR3aa: CASRAGASGNTIYF; CDR3nt: TGCGCCAGCCGGGCGGGAGCTTCTGGAAACACCATATATTTT; v_gene: TRBV10-1; j_gene: TRBJ1-3; d_gene: -; abundance: -
CDR3aa: CASSLTGSNQPQHF; CDR3nt: TGTGCCAGCAGTTTAACAGGGAGCAATCAGCCCCAGCATTTT; v_gene: TRBV28; j_gene: TRBJ1-5; d_gene: -; abundance: once
CDR3aa: CASSVRSGVREQYF; CDR3nt: TGTGCCAGCAGTGTGAGAAGCGGGGTTCGCGAGCAGTACTTC; v_gene: TRBV6-4; j_gene: TRBJ2-7; d_gene: TRBD2; abundance: -
CDR3aa: CASSRRGQTYGYTF; CDR3nt: TGTGCCAGTAGCCGAAGGGGACAGACCTATGGCTACACCTTC; v_gene: TRBV19; j_gene: TRBJ1-2; d_gene: TRBD1; abundance: -
CDR3aa: CASTPTSSTDTQYF; CDR3nt: TGTGCCAGTACCCCCACTAGCAGCACAGATACGCAGTATTTT; v_gene: TRBV19; j_gene: TRBJ2-3; d_gene: -; abundance: -
CDR3aa: CASSKAGPGNGYTF; CDR3nt: TGTGCCAGCAGCAAAGCAGGGCCCGGGAATGGCTACACCTTC; v_gene: TRBV21-1; j_gene: TRBJ1-2; d_gene: -; abundance: -
CDR3aa: CASASGSSYEQYF; CDR3nt: TGCGCCAGCGCTAGCGGGAGCTCCTACGAGCAGTACTTC; v_gene: TRBV5-1; j_gene: TRBJ2-7; d_gene: TRBD2; abundance: -
CDR3aa: CAITSLLNTEAFF; CDR3nt: TGTGCCATCACTTCCCTTTTGAACACTGAAGCTTTCTTT; v_gene: TRBV10-3; j_gene: TRBJ1-1; d_gene: -; abundance: -
CDR3aa: CASSRNGGQGYEQYF; CDR3nt: TGTGCCAGCTCACGAAACGGAGGACAGGGGTACGAGCAGTACTTC; v_gene: TRBV18; j_gene: TRBJ2-7; d_gene: TRBD1; abundance: -
CDR3aa: CASYRTGAVGEQYF; CDR3nt: TGTGCCAGCTACCGGACAGGGGCAGTCGGGGAGCAGTACTTC; v_gene: TRBV18; j_gene: TRBJ2-7; d_gene: TRBD1; abundance: -
CDR3aa: CASSSGQGPEQYF; CDR3nt: TGCGCCAGCAGCTCTGGACAGGGGCCCGAGCAGTACTTC; v_gene: TRBV5-1; j_gene: TRBJ2-7; d_gene: TRBD1; abundance: -
CDR3aa: CASSITSGATDTQYF; CDR3nt: TGTGCCAGTAGTATAACCAGCGGGGCAACAGATACGCAGTATTTT; v_gene: TRBV19; j_gene: TRBJ2-3; d_gene: TRBD2; abundance: -
CDR3aa: CASRYREISSYEQYF; CDR3nt: TGTGCCAGCAGATACCGGGAAATTAGCTCCTACGAGCAGTACTTC; v_gene: TRBV5-6; j_gene: TRBJ2-7; d_gene: -; abundance: -
CDR3aa: CASSRGTGGTGELFF; CDR3nt: TGTGCCAGCAGTCGGGGGACAGGGGGCACCGGGGAGCTGTTTTTT; v_gene: TRBV6-2/TRBV6-3; j_gene: TRBJ2-2; d_gene: TRBD1; abundance: -
CDR3aa: CASSHTGTNLQYF; CDR3nt: TGTGCCAGCAGCCACACCGGGACTAACTTGCAGTATTTT; v_gene: TRBV12-3/TRBV12-4; j_gene: TRBJ2-3; d_gene: TRBD2; abundance: -
CDR3aa: CAISENPSGGAVYNEQFF; CDR3nt: TGTGCCATCAGTGAGAATCCGAGCGGGGGGGCGGTTTACAATGAGCAGTTCTTC; v_gene: TRBV10-3; j_gene: TRBJ2-1; d_gene: TRBD2; abundance: -
CDR3aa: CASSPLGQGGPGELFF; CDR3nt: TGTGCCAGCAGCCCCCTGGGACAGGGTGGTCCCGGGGAGCTGTTTTTT; v_gene: TRBV7-9; j_gene: TRBJ2-2; d_gene: TRBD1; abundance: -
CDR3aa: CAISALIADTQYF; CDR3nt: TGTGCCATCAGTGCTCTGATAGCAGATACGCAGTATTTT; v_gene: TRBV10-3; j_gene: TRBJ2-3; d_gene: -; abundance: -
CDR3aa: CASSLVGISYEQYF; CDR3nt: TGTGCCAGCAGTTTGGTCGGGATTTCCTACGAGCAGTACTTC; v_gene: TRBV28; j_gene: TRBJ2-7; d_gene: -; abundance: -